This T cell receptor beta chain was retrieved from a study of identifying expanded T cells in peripheral blood. Study results and limitations: Clone count variance between roughly 2-week samples rose with total template count. Differentially abundant clones: roughly 1.2 between replicates, 15 to 17 at 2 to 3 weeks, approximately 19 at four.

Healthy donors had no documented immune events, such as infections, while sampled. Clones were sequenced by immunoSEQ multiplex PCR, and TCRdb holds only the in-frame ones, with some missing. This table has 80,000 to 95,000 clones, around 88% appearing once. V lost 2 bases to trimming and J lost 1 base, with 6 bases between them. CDR1 is SGHDT and CDR2 is YYEEEE in the germline V gene. The CDR3 sequence is 14 residues long. Points on this clone: Its antigen is undetermined.

This sequence joins TRBV5-6 and TRBJ2-2, with D maybe TRBD1 (5 bases). The source of this sequence is a person aged 18 to 69 in good health. The sequenced material came from blood. The CDR3 region is CASSLGVNTGELFF. For the CDR3, the DNA is TGTGCCAGCAGCTTAGGGGTGAACACCGGGGAGCTGTTTTTT.